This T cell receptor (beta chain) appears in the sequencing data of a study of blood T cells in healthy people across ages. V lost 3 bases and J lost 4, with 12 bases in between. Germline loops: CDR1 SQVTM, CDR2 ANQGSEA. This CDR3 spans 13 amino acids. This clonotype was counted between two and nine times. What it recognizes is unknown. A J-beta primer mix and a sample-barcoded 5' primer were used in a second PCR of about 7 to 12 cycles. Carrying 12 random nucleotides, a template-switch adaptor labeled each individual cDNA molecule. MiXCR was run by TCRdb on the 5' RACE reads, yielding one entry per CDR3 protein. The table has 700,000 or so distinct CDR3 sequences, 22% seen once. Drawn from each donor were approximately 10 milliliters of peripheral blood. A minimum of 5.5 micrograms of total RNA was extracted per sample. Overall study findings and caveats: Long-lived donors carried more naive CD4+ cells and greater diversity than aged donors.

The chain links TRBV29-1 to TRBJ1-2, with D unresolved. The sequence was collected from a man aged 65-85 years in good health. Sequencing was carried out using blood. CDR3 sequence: CSVEGWKGYGYTF. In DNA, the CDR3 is TGCAGCGTTGAGGGTTGGAAGGGCTATGGCTACACCTTC.